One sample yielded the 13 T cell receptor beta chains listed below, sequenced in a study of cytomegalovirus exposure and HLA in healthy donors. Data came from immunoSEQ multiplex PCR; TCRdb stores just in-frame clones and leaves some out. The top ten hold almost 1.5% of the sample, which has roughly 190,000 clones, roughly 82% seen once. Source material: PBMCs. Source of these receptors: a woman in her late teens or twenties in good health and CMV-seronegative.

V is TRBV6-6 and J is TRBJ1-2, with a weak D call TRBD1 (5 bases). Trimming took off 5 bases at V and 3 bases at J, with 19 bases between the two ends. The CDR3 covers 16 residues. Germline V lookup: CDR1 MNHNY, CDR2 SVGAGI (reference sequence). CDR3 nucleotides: TGTGCCAGCAGTCCGGGTCAGGGATCTGGAGACTATGGCTACACCTTC. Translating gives CASSPGQGSGDYGYTF.

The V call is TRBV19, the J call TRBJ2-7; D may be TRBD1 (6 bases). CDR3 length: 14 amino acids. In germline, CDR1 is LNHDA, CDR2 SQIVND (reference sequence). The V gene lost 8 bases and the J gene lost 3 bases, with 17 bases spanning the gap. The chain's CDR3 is CASSVQGRSYEQYF. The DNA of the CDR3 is TGTGCCAGTTCGGTCCAGGGGAGAAGCTACGAGCAGTACTTC.

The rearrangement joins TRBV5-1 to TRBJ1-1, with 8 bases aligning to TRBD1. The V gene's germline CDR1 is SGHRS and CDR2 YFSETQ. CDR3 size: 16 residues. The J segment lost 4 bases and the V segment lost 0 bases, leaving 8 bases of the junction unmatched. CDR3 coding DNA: TGCGCCAGCAGCTTGGTAGGCAGGGGGCCGCGCACTGAAGCTTTCTTT. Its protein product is CASSLVGRGPRTEAFF.

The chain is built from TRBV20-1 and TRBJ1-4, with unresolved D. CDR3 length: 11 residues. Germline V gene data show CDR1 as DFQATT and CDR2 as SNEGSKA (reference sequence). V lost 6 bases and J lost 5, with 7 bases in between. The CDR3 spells CSASVNEKLFF. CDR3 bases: TGCAGTGCCAGCGTAAATGAAAAACTGTTTTTT.

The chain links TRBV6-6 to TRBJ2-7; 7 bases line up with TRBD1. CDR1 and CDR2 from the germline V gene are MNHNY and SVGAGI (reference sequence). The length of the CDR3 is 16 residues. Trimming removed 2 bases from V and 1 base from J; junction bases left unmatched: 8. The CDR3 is CASSYPEEQGSYEQYF. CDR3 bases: TGTGCCAGCAGTTACCCTGAGGAACAGGGGTCCTACGAGCAGTACTTC.

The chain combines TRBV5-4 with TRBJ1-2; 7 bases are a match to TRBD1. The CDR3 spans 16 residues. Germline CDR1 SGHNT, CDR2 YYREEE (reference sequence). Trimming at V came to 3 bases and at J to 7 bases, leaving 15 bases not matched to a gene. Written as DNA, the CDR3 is TGTGCCAGCAGCTCCCTGAAACAGGGGTTAAGCGGTGGCTACACCTTC. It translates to CASSSLKQGLSGGYTF.

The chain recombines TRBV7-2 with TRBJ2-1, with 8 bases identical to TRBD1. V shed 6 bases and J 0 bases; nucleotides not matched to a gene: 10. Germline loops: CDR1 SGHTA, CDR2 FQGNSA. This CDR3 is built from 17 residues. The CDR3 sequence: CASRSGGGGSSYNEQFF. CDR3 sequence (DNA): TGTGCCAGCAGATCAGGGGGCGGCGGAAGCTCCTACAATGAGCAGTTCTTC.

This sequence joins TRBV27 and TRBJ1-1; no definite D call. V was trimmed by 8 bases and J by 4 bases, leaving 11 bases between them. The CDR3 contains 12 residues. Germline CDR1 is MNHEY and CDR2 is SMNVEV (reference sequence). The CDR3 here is CASGLLGTEAFF. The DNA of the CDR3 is TGTGCCAGCGGGCTACTAGGCACTGAAGCTTTCTTT.

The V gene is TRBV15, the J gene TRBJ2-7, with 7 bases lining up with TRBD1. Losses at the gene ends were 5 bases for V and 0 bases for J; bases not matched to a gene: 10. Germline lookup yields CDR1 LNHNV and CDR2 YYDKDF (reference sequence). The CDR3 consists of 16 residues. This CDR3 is CATSSPRDSGSYEQYF. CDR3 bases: TGTGCCACCAGCTCACCCCGGGACAGCGGCTCCTACGAGCAGTACTTC.

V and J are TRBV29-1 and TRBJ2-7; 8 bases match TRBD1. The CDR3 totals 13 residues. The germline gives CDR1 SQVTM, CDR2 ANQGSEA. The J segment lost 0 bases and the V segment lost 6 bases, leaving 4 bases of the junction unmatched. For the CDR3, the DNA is TGCAGCGTATCCGGGACAGGCTCCTACGAGCAGTACTTC. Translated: CSVSGTGSYEQYF.

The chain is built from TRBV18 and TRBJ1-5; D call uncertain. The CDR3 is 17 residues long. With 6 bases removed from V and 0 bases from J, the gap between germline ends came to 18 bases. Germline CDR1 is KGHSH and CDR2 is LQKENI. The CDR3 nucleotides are TGTGCCAGCTCCCCCCGTGAAGCCCGAAATAGCAATCAGCCCCAGCATTTT. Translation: CASSPREARNSNQPQHF.

The CDR3 DNA reads TGTGCCAGCAGTGACTTAGCGGGGGCCCCCTACAATGAGCAGTTCTTC. It is translated as CASSDLAGAPYNEQFF. This rearrangement joins TRBV6-4 to TRBJ2-1, with TRBD2 matching 9 bases. The germline V gene has CDR1 MRHNA and CDR2 SNTAGT. This CDR3 comprises 16 residues. V lost 1 base, J lost 2 bases, and 3 bases stayed unmatched.

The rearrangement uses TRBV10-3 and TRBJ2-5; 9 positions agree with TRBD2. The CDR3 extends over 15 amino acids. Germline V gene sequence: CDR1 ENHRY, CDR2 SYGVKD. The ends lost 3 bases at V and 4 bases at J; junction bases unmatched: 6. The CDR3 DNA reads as TGTGCCATCAGTGACCCTAGCGGGAATCGAGAGACCCAGTACTTC. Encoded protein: CAISDPSGNRETQYF.